Listed here are 25 T cell receptor beta chains from one sample, sequenced in a study of blood T cell repertoires in COVID-19. Libraries were prepared by immunoSEQ multiplex PCR; TCRdb keeps only in-frame clonotypes and omits some of them. The sample holds about 67,000 clones, 80% to 90% seen once. The sample consisted of peripheral blood. These receptors were collected from a man aged 50-60 years with active COVID-19.

The V call is TRBV7-2, the J call TRBJ2-1, with 7 bases fitting TRBD1. This CDR3 has 15 amino acids. Looked up from germline, CDR1 is SGHTA and CDR2 is FQGNSA. The V segment lost 2 bases and the J segment 7 bases; nucleotides outside the gene matches: 8. The CDR3 protein is CASSLRPRGSNEQFF. As DNA, the CDR3 is TGTGCCAGCAGCTTAAGGCCCAGGGGGAGTAATGAGCAGTTCTTC.

The V call is TRBV7-9, the J call TRBJ1-2; D call uncertain. Germline loops: CDR1 SEHNR, CDR2 FQNEAQ (reference sequence). The CDR3 is 15 residues long. V lost 3 bases, J lost 4 bases, and 15 bases lay in between. The DNA of the CDR3 is TGTGCCAGCAGCTTCCTCCCAACCAGATTCTATGGCTACACCTTC. Its protein is CASSFLPTRFYGYTF.

CDR3 DNA sequence: TGTGCCAGCAGCCTACAGGGTCGGGATGGCTACACCTTC. Its protein is CASSLQGRDGYTF. V gene TRBV7-8 combines with J gene TRBJ1-2; maybe TRBD1 (6 bases). The V and J ends lost 5 bases and 6 bases respectively, with 13 bases between them. From germline, CDR1 is SGHVS and CDR2 FQNEAQ. The CDR3 length is 13 residues.

V usage is TRBV5-1 and J usage is TRBJ2-3; TRBD2 matches at 9 bases. V gave up 0 bases and J gave up 1 base; unmatched junction bases: 9. CDR3 length: 18 residues. CDR1 and CDR2 from the germline V gene are SGHRS and YFSETQ. CDR3: CASSLVVAGGPGTDTQYF. DNA of the CDR3: TGCGCCAGCAGCTTGGTAGTGGCGGGAGGGCCCGGCACAGATACGCAGTATTTT.

The J gene is TRBJ1-2, the V gene TRBV7-9, with no clear D. V was clipped by 1 base and J by 3 bases, with 12 bases between them. Per germline, CDR1 SEHNR and CDR2 FQNEAQ (reference sequence). The CDR3 sequence is 15 residues long. The CDR3 loop is CASSLVGSDYYGYTF. CDR3 DNA sequence: TGTGCCAGCAGCTTAGTTGGGTCAGACTACTATGGCTACACCTTC. Combining the CDR3 with reference TRBV7-9 and TRBJ1-2 gives the whole variable domain DTGVSQNPRHKITKRGQNVTFRCDPISEHNRLYWYRQTLGQGPEFLTYFQNEAQLEKSRLLSDRFSAERPKGSFSTLEIQRTEQGDSAMYLCASSLVGSDYYGYTFGSGTRLTVV.

The chain has TRBV4-3 and TRBJ1-2, with D possibly TRBD1 on 5 matching bases. CDR1 is LGHNA, CDR2 YSLEER, per germline. The CDR3 covers 16 residues. Trimming pared 3 bases from V and 8 bases from J, leaving 22 bases between. The CDR3 bases are TGCGCCAGCAGCCAGGACCGCGGGACGGGCCCTTACGGCTACACCTTC. Its translation is CASSQDRGTGPYGYTF.

In its sample, this clone was seen a few times. The chain joins TRBV10-3 to TRBJ2-3; D may be TRBD1 (5 bases). The germline V and J ends were trimmed by 8 bases and 0 bases, with 15 bases remaining between them. The CDR3 has 15 amino acids. CDR1 is ENHRY and CDR2 is SYGVKD in the germline V gene. CDR3 DNA sequence: TGTGCCATCGGCAGACAGAAACAAAGCACAGATACGCAGTATTTT. Translation gives CAIGRQKQSTDTQYF.

The chain links TRBV19 to TRBJ2-1; D might be TRBD2 (6 bases). V lost 5 bases and J 7 bases, leaving 15 bases between the germline ends. In germline, CDR1 is LNHDA, CDR2 SQIVND (reference sequence). This CDR3 comprises 14 residues. The CDR3 spells CASSPPGSWNEQFF. The CDR3 DNA is TGTGCCAGTAGTCCTCCCGGGAGCTGGAATGAGCAGTTCTTC.

This clone has only one observation. The CDR3 is CASSLQGGQPQHF. Here the CDR3 DNA reads TGTGCCAGCAGTTTACAGGGTGGTCAGCCCCAGCATTTT. J is TRBJ1-5 and V is TRBV27; TRBD1 is a possible D gene (5 bases). Germline V CDR1 and CDR2: MNHEY, SMNVEV (reference sequence). Trimming removed 2 bases from V and 6 bases from J, with 8 bases in between. This CDR3 spans 13 amino acids.

CDR3 nucleotide sequence: TGCAGCGTTATGACAGGGTCCGTGACAGATACGCAGTATTTT. Amino acid sequence: CSVMTGSVTDTQYF. The V gene is TRBV29-1, the J gene TRBJ2-3, with 7 bases lining up with TRBD1. The CDR3 is made up of 14 amino acids. Germline V lookup: CDR1 SQVTM, CDR2 ANQGSEA. V lost 5 bases and J lost 3; bases outside the gene matches: 8.

This clone came up a few times. The V and J genes are TRBV6-6 and TRBJ2-7, with 11 bases aligning to TRBD2. CDR1 is MNHNY, CDR2 SVGAGI, per germline (reference sequence). This CDR3 region has 14 residues. J was trimmed by 4 bases and V by 7 bases; bases with no gene match: 6. The CDR3, as DNA: TGTGCCAGCACCCCGGGACTAGCGGCTTACGAGCAGTACTTC. Translated: CASTPGLAAYEQYF.

The V and J genes are TRBV7-2 and TRBJ1-1; 7 nucleotides line up with TRBD1. The CDR3 extends over 15 amino acids. V lost 3 bases to trimming and J lost 4 bases; unmatched junction nucleotides: 8. CDR1 and CDR2 (germline): SGHTA, FQGNSA. The CDR3 reads CASSLRQGGITEAFF. CDR3 in DNA: TGTGCCAGCAGCTTGCGCCAGGGGGGAATCACTGAAGCTTTCTTT.

The CDR3 region has the DNA TGTGCCAGCAGTTACCCCCCCCTCTCTGGAAACACCATATATTTT. Encoded protein: CASSYPPLSGNTIYF. The chain carries TRBV6-6 and TRBJ1-3, with D hard to call. Trimming removed 2 bases at V and 0 bases at J, with 8 bases between. The germline V gene encodes CDR1 MNHNY and CDR2 SVGAGI (reference sequence). The CDR3 contains 15 residues.

As concerns this clone: The missing conserved phenylalanine or tryptophan at the end of this CDR3 makes a read error likely. It is unclear where the CDR3 begins or ends on the DNA, so no DNA is shown, and the CDR3 is as TCRdb lists it. J is TRBJ2-7 and V is TRBV30; TRBD1, the D gene given by the table, was not confirmed from the DNA. The CDR3 sequence runs 12 residues, both termini included. The V gene's germline CDR1 is GTSNPN and CDR2 SVGIG (reference sequence). The chain's CDR3 is CAWRPQGGTGKY.

The gene calls are TRBV24-1 and TRBJ2-1, with 12 bases fitting TRBD2. The CDR3 consists of 18 residues. The germline V gene encodes CDR1 KGHDR and CDR2 SFDVKD. Trimming removed 3 bases from V and 8 bases from J; junction bases left unmatched: 13. CDR3 sequence: CATSDPYPTSGSEDEQFF. CDR3 sequence (DNA): TGTGCCACCAGTGATCCTTATCCGACTAGCGGGAGTGAAGATGAGCAGTTCTTC.

CDR3 protein: CASEQDSNQPQHF. The CDR3 DNA sequence: TGTGCCAGCGAACAGGATAGCAATCAGCCCCAGCATTTT. This sequence joins TRBV12-3 or TRBV12-4 and TRBJ1-5, with D possibly TRBD1 on 5 matching bases. V was cut by 8 bases and J by 0 bases, with 8 bases left in between. The CDR3 is 13 amino acids.

The chain has TRBV18 and TRBJ2-5; a possible D gene is TRBD1 (6 bases). CDR3 length: 14 amino acids. The germline CDR1 and CDR2 sequences are KGHSH and LQKENI. V gave up 2 bases and J gave up 5 bases, with 12 bases separating them. CDR3 DNA sequence: TGTGCCAGCTCACCAGGGGGCGTGTGGGAGACCCAGTACTTC. Encoded protein: CASSPGGVWETQYF.

V gene TRBV18 combines with J gene TRBJ1-2; TRBD1 matches at 8 bases. V lost 4 bases and J lost 4; bases outside the gene matches: 2. Germline V lookup: CDR1 KGHSH, CDR2 LQKENI. The CDR3 contains 13 residues. The CDR3 is CASSRTGSYGYTF. The CDR3 nucleotides read TGTGCCAGCTCACGGACAGGGAGCTATGGCTACACCTTC.

The chain couples TRBV7-6 to TRBJ2-1; the match to TRBD1 covers 9 bases. The CDR3 length is 13 residues. Germline assignment: CDR1 SGHVS and CDR2 FNYEAQ. V trimming: 6 bases; J trimming: 9 bases; junction bases outside the gene matches: 6. The CDR3 coding sequence is TGTGCCAGCAGTCAGGGACAGGGCTCTGAGCAGTTCTTC. Encoded protein: CASSQGQGSEQFF.

The rearrangement links TRBV7-9 to TRBJ2-7, with 8 bases lining up with TRBD1. Germline assignment: CDR1 SEHNR and CDR2 FQNEAQ (reference sequence). V trimming: 0 bases; J trimming: 6 bases; junction bases outside the gene matches: 7. The CDR3 runs to 15 residues. CDR3 residues: CASSLADREGSEQYF. In DNA, the CDR3 is TGTGCCAGCAGCTTAGCGGACAGGGAAGGTAGCGAGCAGTACTTC.

This chain links TRBV19 with TRBJ2-1; D gene uncertain. The V gene lost 8 bases and the J gene lost 6 bases, with 11 bases spanning the gap. The CDR3 sequence is 12 residues long. Germline values: CDR1 LNHDA, CDR2 SQIVND (reference sequence). The CDR3 nucleotides are TGTGCCAGTGGTAGGGCAGGCAATGAGCAGTTCTTC. This translates into CASGRAGNEQFF.

V and J are TRBV19 and TRBJ1-5, with no clear D. The CDR3 length is 15 residues. In germline, CDR1 is LNHDA, CDR2 SQIVND (reference sequence). V lost 5 bases and J 6 bases, leaving 17 bases between the germline ends. In DNA form, the CDR3 reads TGTGCCAGTAGTGAACAGACGGTCGGTCGTCAGCCCCAGCATTTT. It codes for CASSEQTVGRQPQHF.

The CDR3 DNA is TGTGCCAGCAGGGGGGGGACAGGGGTCTCTCGTGGCTACACCTTC. Encoded protein: CASRGGTGVSRGYTF. The chain uses TRBV6-5 and TRBJ1-2; 10 positions match TRBD1. There are 15 residues in the CDR3. Germline V gene data show CDR1 as MNHEY and CDR2 as SVGAGI. V shed 6 bases and J 7 bases; nucleotides not matched to a gene: 11.

J is TRBJ2-1 and V is TRBV24-1; 10 bases align to TRBD2. With 10 bases clipped from V and 9 bases from J, the junction kept 8 bases outside the gene matches. Germline V CDR1 and CDR2: KGHDR, SFDVKD. This CDR3 contains 13 residues. DNA for the CDR3: TGTGCCACGGATACTAGCGGGATTGCTGAGCAGTTCTTC. It codes for CATDTSGIAEQFF.

The DNA of the CDR3 is TGTGCCAGCAGCTCCCCTGGCGGGAGGCGCAAAGATACGCAGTATTTT. It specifies CASSSPGGRRKDTQYF. This sequence joins TRBV7-3 and TRBJ2-3, with TRBD2 matching over 8 bases. There are 16 residues in the CDR3. The J segment lost 5 bases and the V segment lost 4 bases, leaving 11 bases of the junction unmatched. The germline gives CDR1 SGHTA, CDR2 FQGTGA.